Below, 20 T cell receptor beta chains from the same sample are listed, as sequenced in a study of shared clonotypes between healthy human individuals. Selected positively for CCR7 and CD45RO-negative, naive CD8 cells excluded terminally differentiated effector memory CD45RA+ cells. Sequencing was performed with immunoSEQ multiplex PCR; in TCRdb, only in-frame clones are kept and a portion is missing. In the table there are a few million clones, about 94% of which are singletons. Sequenced input: naive CD8+ T cells from PBMCs. These receptors came from a man aged 18 to 29 in good health. Some clones in this sample may be carry-over from other donors' samples.

Concerning this clone: The same CDR3 is also encoded by other DNA sequences in this sample. The genes are TRBV7-6 and TRBJ2-7; tentatively, D is TRBD1 (5 bases). V lost 5 bases, J lost 3 bases, and 14 bases lay in between. This CDR3 is 14 amino acids long. The germline V gene encodes CDR1 SGHVS and CDR2 FNYEAQ. CDR3 sequence reads: CASSQRGTSYEQYF. In nucleotides, the CDR3 is TGTGCCAGCAGCCAAAGGGGAACCAGCTACGAGCAGTACTTC.

This clone was observed once. The chain has TRBV28 and TRBJ2-7, with TRBD1 matching 10 bases. V was pared by 6 bases and J by 6 bases, with 14 bases of the junction left unmatched. Germline-derived CDR1 and CDR2 are MDHEN and SYDVKM. This CDR3 is 16 amino acids long. The DNA for the CDR3 is TGTGCCAGCAGGGAAAAGTACGGGACAGGGGATCGCGAGCAGTACTTC. Protein: CASREKYGTGDREQYF. Supplemented by reference TRBV28 and TRBJ2-7, the full variable domain reads DVKVTQSSRYLVKRTGEKVFLECVQDMDHENMFWYRQDPGLGLRLIYFSYDVKMKEKGDIPEGYSVSREKKERFSLILESASTNQTSMYLCASREKYGTGDREQYFGPGTRLTVT.

The CDR3 loop is CASSRPQYSYKEGGYTF. CDR3 bases: TGTGCCAGCAGCCGTCCTCAATACTCATACAAGGAGGGTGGCTACACCTTC. The chain combines TRBV5-6 with TRBJ1-2, with D unresolved. Germline V gene data show CDR1 as SGHDT and CDR2 as YYEEEE. The CDR3 extends over 17 amino acids. V lost 4 bases, J lost 7 bases, and 26 bases lay in between.

The chain couples TRBV28 to TRBJ2-1; TRBD1 matches 10 bases. The germline V gene encodes CDR1 MDHEN and CDR2 SYDVKM. The CDR3 totals 12 residues. V was pared by 9 bases and J by 16 bases, with 12 bases of the junction left unmatched. The CDR3 nucleotides read TGTGCCAGTCAGACAGGGGGCTGGGAGAGATTCTTC. Amino acid sequence: CASQTGGWERFF. The variable domain in full, with the rest retrieved from reference TRBV28 and TRBJ2-1, is DVKVTQSSRYLVKRTGEKVFLECVQDMDHENMFWYRQDPGLGLRLIYFSYDVKMKEKGDIPEGYSVSREKKERFSLILESASTNQTSMYLCASQTGGWERFFGPGTRLTVL.

The chain is built from TRBV27 and TRBJ1-2, with a weak D call TRBD1 (5 bases). This CDR3 spans 16 amino acids. V gave up 10 bases and J gave up 4 bases, with 25 bases separating them. Germline lookup yields CDR1 MNHEY and CDR2 SMNVEV (reference sequence). The CDR3 region has the DNA TGTGCCACCAAGGATGGGAGTGAGGGGCAGGTCTATGGCTACACCTTC. As protein: CATKDGSEGQVYGYTF.

This sequence joins TRBV27 and TRBJ1-1; tentative D call: TRBD1 (5 bases). This CDR3 contains 13 residues. Germline CDR1 reads MNHEY; CDR2 reads SMNVEV (reference sequence). V shed 10 bases and J shed 1 base, with 13 bases lying between them. The DNA of the CDR3 is TGTGCCACCAGGGAGGTGAGGAACACTGAAGCTTTCTTT. Amino acid sequence: CATREVRNTEAFF.

The chain is built from TRBV29-1 and TRBJ1-1; TRBD1 might be the D (6 bases). V lost 0 bases to trimming and J lost 3 bases, with 11 bases between them. CDR3 size: 14 residues. CDR1 is SQVTM and CDR2 is ANQGSEA in the germline V gene. CDR3 protein: CSVEEGGGHTEAFF. The CDR3 nucleotides are TGCAGCGTTGAAGAAGGGGGGGGCCACACTGAAGCTTTCTTT.

J is TRBJ2-2 and V is TRBV19, with 9 positions matching TRBD1. The CDR3 covers 15 residues. The germline V gene encodes CDR1 LNHDA and CDR2 SQIVND (reference sequence). V was clipped by 7 bases and J by 1 base; unmatched bases: 4. The CDR3 is CASMEDRGNTGELFF. DNA for the CDR3: TGTGCCAGTATGGAGGACAGGGGGAACACCGGGGAGCTGTTTTTT.

This chain joins TRBV13 and TRBJ1-2, with D perhaps TRBD1 (5 bases). CDR1 is PRHDT and CDR2 is FYEKMQ in the germline V gene (reference sequence). Trimming shortened V by 1 base and J by 12 bases, and 15 bases separated the two germline ends. The CDR3 runs 13 residues. The CDR3 DNA follows: TGTGCCAGCAGCTTAGCGGAGGGGACCGTCCACACCTTC. This translates into CASSLAEGTVHTF.

The rearrangement uses TRBV9 and TRBJ1-3; maybe TRBD1 (5 bases). Deletions cut 4 bases from V and 2 bases from J, with 19 bases between. CDR1 is SGDLS, CDR2 YYNGEE, per germline. The CDR3 extends over 17 amino acids. The CDR3 DNA sequence: TGTGCCAGCAGCCCGGGGGGTCCGGGCACCACTGGAAACACCATATATTTT. This codes for CASSPGGPGTTGNTIYF.

The chain uses TRBV5-4 and TRBJ2-1; 8 bases line up with TRBD1. V was clipped by 2 bases and J by 5 bases; unmatched bases: 9. This CDR3 spans 16 amino acids. CDR1 is SGHNT and CDR2 is YYREEE in the germline V gene (reference sequence). The CDR3 DNA reads TGTGCCAGCAGCTTAAACGGACAGGGTGGGGACAATGAGCAGTTCTTC. It specifies CASSLNGQGGDNEQFF.

The chain links TRBV19 to TRBJ2-5; perhaps TRBD1 as D (5 bases). The CDR3 totals 13 residues. CDR1 is LNHDA and CDR2 is SQIVND in the germline V gene (reference sequence). V dropped 5 bases and J dropped 5 bases, with 12 bases sitting between them. The CDR3 sequence is CASSPRVGETQYF. CDR3 DNA sequence: TGTGCCAGTAGTCCCAGGGTAGGCGAGACCCAGTACTTC. Full variable domain (outside the CDR3, taken from reference TRBV19 and TRBJ2-5): DGGITQSPKYLFRKEGQNVTLSCEQNLNHDAMYWYRQDPGQGLRLIYYSQIVNDFQKGDIAEGYSVSREKKESFPLTVTSAQKNPTAFYLCASSPRVGETQYFGPGTRLLVL.

The DNA of the CDR3 is TGTGCCAGCAGGGGGGGGACAGGGGTCGAGCAGTTCTTC. Translated: CASRGGTGVEQFF. The gene calls are TRBV2 and TRBJ2-1; TRBD1 matches at 10 bases. Germline CDR1 and CDR2: SNHLY and FYNNEI. This CDR3 contains 13 residues. The ends lost 6 bases at V and 10 bases at J; junction bases unmatched: 6.

This clone was observed a single time. V gene TRBV7-8 combines with J gene TRBJ1-2; D remains ambiguous. V shed 1 base and J shed 0 bases, with 9 bases lying between them. The CDR3 is 15 residues long. The germline CDR1 and CDR2 sequences are SGHVS and FQNEAQ. CDR3 sequence (DNA): TGTGCCAGCAGCTTAGGCGGAAGGGCTAACTATGGCTACACCTTC. The encoded protein is CASSLGGRANYGYTF.

J is TRBJ2-5 and V is TRBV29-1; D is tentatively TRBD1 or TRBD2 (6 bases each). Germline V lookup: CDR1 SQVTM, CDR2 ANQGSEA. With 1 base removed from V and 5 bases from J, the gap between germline ends came to 14 bases. This CDR3 comprises 14 residues. CDR3 protein: CSVEGGGSGETQYF. The DNA for the CDR3 is TGCAGCGTTGAAGGAGGGGGGAGCGGCGAGACCCAGTACTTC. The full variable domain, completed using reference TRBV29-1 and TRBJ2-5, is SAVISQKPSRDICQRGTSLTIQCQVDSQVTMMFWYRQQPGQSLTLIATANQGSEATYESGFVIDKFPISRPNLTFSTLTVSNMSPEDSSIYLCSVEGGGSGETQYFGPGTRLLVL.

The V and J genes are TRBV19 and TRBJ2-1, with D unresolved. The CDR3 is 16 residues long. Trimming pared 4 bases from V and 2 bases from J, leaving 15 bases between. Germline CDR1 is LNHDA and CDR2 is SQIVND (reference sequence). The CDR3, as DNA: TGTGCCAGTAGTACTAATACCCCCAGCCCCTACAATGAGCAGTTCTTC. Encoded protein: CASSTNTPSPYNEQFF.

This chain links TRBV27 with TRBJ2-3; D perhaps matches TRBD1 (6 bases). From germline, CDR1 is MNHEY and CDR2 SMNVEV (reference sequence). This CDR3 has 16 amino acids. V lost 1 base and J lost 3, with 14 bases in between. CDR3 sequence: CASSLWGTSTTDTQYF. DNA for the CDR3: TGTGCCAGCAGTTTATGGGGGACATCCACGACAGATACGCAGTATTTT.

The V and J genes are TRBV19 and TRBJ2-7, with TRBD2 matching over 8 bases. Germline loops: CDR1 LNHDA, CDR2 SQIVND (reference sequence). With V trimmed by 6 bases and J by 3 bases, 13 bases remained unmatched. The CDR3 loop spans 16 amino acids. The CDR3 loop reads CASSPDREGLGYEQYF. The CDR3 DNA is TGTGCCAGTAGCCCCGATAGAGAGGGACTAGGCTACGAGCAGTACTTC.

The chain links TRBV7-2 to TRBJ2-1; possibly TRBD1 for D (5 bases). Trimming took off 3 bases at V and 2 bases at J, with 11 bases between the two ends. There are 15 residues in the CDR3. Germline V gives CDR1 SGHTA, CDR2 FQGNSA. The CDR3 is CASSLAQGTYNEQFF. In DNA, the CDR3 is TGTGCCAGCAGCTTGGCGCAGGGTACCTACAATGAGCAGTTCTTC.

DNA of the CDR3: TGTGCCAGCAGTGAAACGGGACAGCCCAACTATGGCTACACCTTC. Protein sequence: CASSETGQPNYGYTF. J is TRBJ1-2 and V is TRBV6-1; TRBD1 agrees at 7 bases. V gave up 2 bases and J gave up 2 bases; unmatched junction bases: 5. This CDR3 has 15 amino acids. CDR1 and CDR2 (germline): MNHNS, SASEGT.